The present entry profiles one T cell receptor beta chain with its context. There is no known antigen for this receptor. Qualities for individual bases were not recorded, and no much larger clone is one base off. These reads were obtained on an Illumina HiSeq 2500. TCR beta libraries were prepared by quantitative 5'-RACE with molecular barcodes. In the authors' own workflow: A new computational method, built on a probabilistic model of VDJ rearrangement, was used to identify disease-linked TCR variants. In TCRdb, the public reads were trimmed at Q25 with fastp and aligned with MiXCR, with productive beta chains retained. Identical CDR3 protein sequences are pooled into one entry, listed with their most common genes and DNA. The V and J calls and clone size are TCRdb's, not the authors'. A total of 100,000 to 150,000 distinct CDR3 sequences appear in this sample, about 6.5% of them only once. The ten biggest clones cover approximately 12% of the sample.

The data belong to a study of CD8 T cells in ankylosing spondylitis (dated by TCRdb to the late 2010s). Describing the broader study: The study set out to find disease-linked TCR variants by profiling T cell receptor beta repertoires in ankylosing spondylitis patients and healthy donors. In total, the full study cohort was made up of over a hundred healthy donors and 25 to 30 ankylosing spondylitis patients. Peripheral blood samples were taken, and synovial fluid was additionally collected from ankylosing spondylitis patients.

Study-wide conclusions, independent of this receptor: A TCR beta motif made up of several highly homologous amino acid variants appeared to be characteristic of blood from ankylosing spondylitis patients. Some TCR beta motif variants had previously been reported in synovial fluid and blood of reactive arthritis patients, which suggested common disease-initiation mechanisms. The disease-linked clones had a CD8+ phenotype and were found at relatively low frequencies in peripheral blood. According to the report, matched synovial fluid samples from ankylosing spondylitis patients were significantly enriched for the disease-linked clones.

This TCR was sampled from a male donor with ankylosing spondylitis or in good health (not recorded which). The sample comprised blood, either unsorted or a sorted T cell fraction (not recorded which).

CDR3 loop: CASSHKTGHQPQHF. The DNA is as follows: TGTGCCAGCAGCCATAAGACAGGGCACCAGCCCCAGCATTTT. The chain is made from TRBV12-3 or TRBV12-4 and TRBJ1-5; 7 central bases correspond to TRBD1. Taken from cysteine to phenylalanine, the CDR3 has 14 residues. Only the CDR3 region is kept as DNA, spanning 42 bases read in frame from base 1. V is trimmed back by 6 bases and J by 7 bases, and the junction contains 9 bases that no gene match accounts for.